The 17 T cell receptor beta chains presented below share a single source sample, sequenced in a study of vaccination and CD4 T cells after COVID-19. At the Johns Hopkins FTIC core, DNA taken from cultured CD4+ T cells was sequenced by way of the Oncomine TCR Beta short-read assay. Each CDR3 protein is one row after TCRdb ran MiXCR on the PCR reads. The sample contains roughly 22,000 distinct CDR3 sequences, less than 80% of which appear only once. For these TCRs, the target antigens are not known. The treatment is: approximately nine-day PBMC culture with coronavirus spike peptide pools or control peptides (ViraFEST assay). Specimen: CD4+ T cells from blood, cultured in vitro. The receptors were sampled from a human donor who had recovered from COVID-19.

This clonotype was seen a handful of times. The chain combines TRBV7-2 with TRBJ1-2, with D perhaps matching TRBD1 (5 bases). V was trimmed by 1 base and J by 6 bases, leaving 12 bases between them. Germline V gives CDR1 SGHTA, CDR2 FQGNSA. The CDR3 is 14 amino acids. The CDR3 nucleotides are TGTGCCAGCAGCTTAGGGGGGGGAAGGGATGGCTACACCTTC. Protein sequence: CASSLGGGRDGYTF.

J is TRBJ1-5 and V is TRBV30; 11 nucleotides align to TRBD1. V lost 5 bases, J lost 3 bases, and 3 bases stayed unmatched. Germline V gene lookup returns CDR1 GTSNPN and CDR2 SVGIG (reference sequence). This CDR3 region has 14 residues. The DNA for the CDR3 is TGTGCCTGGCGGACAGGGGGCACCAATCAGCCCCAGCATTTT. Its translation: CAWRTGGTNQPQHF. Variable domain in full (rest from reference TRBV30 and TRBJ1-5): SQTIHQWPATLVQPVGSPLSLECTVEGTSNPNLYWYRQAAGRGLQLLFYSVGIGQISSEVPQNLSASRPQDRQFILSSKKLLLSDSGFYLCAWRTGGTNQPQHFGDGTRLSIL.

The chain carries TRBV11-2 and TRBJ2-1, with TRBD2 identical over 8 bases. The germline V gene has CDR1 SGHAT and CDR2 FQNNGV. Trimming took 4 bases from V and 7 from J; bases not matched to a gene: 12. The CDR3 totals 16 residues. The CDR3 here is CASSYSLAGGWNEQFF. The CDR3 bases are TGTGCCAGCAGCTATAGCCTGGCGGGAGGTTGGAATGAGCAGTTCTTC. Full variable domain (missing parts from reference TRBV11-2 and TRBJ2-1): EAGVAQSPRYKIIEKRQSVAFWCNPISGHATLYWYQQILGQGPKLLIQFQNNGVVDDSQLPKDRFSAERLKGVDSTLKIQPAKLEDSAVYLCASSYSLAGGWNEQFFGPGTRLTVL.

This chain joins TRBV19 and TRBJ2-1, with unresolved D. The CDR3 runs 13 residues. Germline values: CDR1 LNHDA, CDR2 SQIVND (reference sequence). The ends were cut back, 6 bases at V and 4 bases at J, with 10 bases in the middle. The CDR3 loop is CASRKQTYNEQFF. Here the CDR3 DNA reads TGTGCCAGTAGGAAGCAGACTTACAATGAGCAGTTCTTC.

This chain joins TRBV6-5 and TRBJ1-1; a possible D gene is TRBD1 (5 bases). V gave up 0 bases and J gave up 0 bases, with 11 bases separating them. The germline V gene encodes CDR1 MNHEY and CDR2 SVGAGI. The CDR3 spans 16 residues. The CDR3 sequence: CASSYSGTVMNTEAFF. In DNA form, the CDR3 reads TGTGCCAGCAGTTACTCGGGGACGGTAATGAACACTGAAGCTTTCTTT.

This chain connects TRBV28 to TRBJ1-2; D not resolved. Trimming left V 6 bases short and J 8 bases short, with 16 bases between. CDR3 length: 13 residues. Germline V gene data show CDR1 as MDHEN and CDR2 as SYDVKM. CDR3 sequence: CASRSPGLVGYTF. The CDR3 DNA follows: TGTGCCAGCAGGTCCCCCGGACTGGTAGGCTACACCTTC.

This clonotype was seen just once. The V gene is TRBV6-2 or TRBV6-3, the J gene TRBJ1-6, with D uncertain. Germline values: CDR1 MNHEY, CDR2 SVGEGT. The CDR3 loop spans 11 amino acids. The V gene lost 4 bases and the J gene lost 7 bases, with 2 bases spanning the gap. Here the CDR3 DNA reads TGTGCCAGCAGTTTCAATTCACCCCTCCACTTT. This encodes CASSFNSPLHF.

This chain joins TRBV24-1 and TRBJ1-1; D call uncertain. The CDR3 is made up of 14 amino acids. The V end lost 5 bases, the J end lost 3 bases, and 12 bases lay between the germline ends. The V gene's germline CDR1 is KGHDR and CDR2 SFDVKD. CDR3 amino acids: CATSGGKSDTEAFF. CDR3 DNA: TGTGCCACCAGTGGTGGGAAATCGGACACTGAAGCTTTCTTT.

The chain recombines TRBV5-5 with TRBJ2-7; D may be TRBD1 or TRBD2 (5 bases each). CDR3 length equals 14 residues. CDR1 is SGHKS, CDR2 YYEKEE, per germline (reference sequence). The V and J ends lost 3 bases and 2 bases respectively, with 12 bases between them. The CDR3 loop reads CASSSTGRTYEQYF. For the CDR3, the DNA is TGTGCCAGCAGCTCAACGGGACGTACCTACGAGCAGTACTTC.

The CDR3 DNA follows: TGTGCCAGCAGTTTTATCAGGGCCGGAACTTTCTTT. Translation gives CASSFIRAGTFF. The chain joins TRBV12-3 or TRBV12-4 to TRBJ1-1; D is possibly TRBD1 (5 bases). CDR3 size: 12 residues. The V gene lost 3 bases and the J gene lost 12 bases, with 14 bases spanning the gap.

The rearrangement joins TRBV7-2 to TRBJ2-5, with TRBD2 matching over 14 bases. The CDR3 contains 16 residues. The junction had 7 bases not matched to a gene; V was cut back by 3 bases and J by 7 bases. Germline V gives CDR1 SGHTA, CDR2 FQGNSA. Written as DNA, the CDR3 is TGTGCCAGCAGCTTCCGGACTAGCGGGAGGATAGGGACCCAGTACTTC. It translates to CASSFRTSGRIGTQYF.

The chain employs TRBV6-1 and TRBJ2-3, with TRBD2 matching 10 bases. This CDR3 contains 15 residues. The V and J ends lost 8 bases and 4 bases, in that order; junction bases with no gene match: 9. Germline CDR1 MNHNS, CDR2 SASEGT. In nucleotides, the CDR3 is TGTGCCAGCCAAGAACTAGCGGGAACGTCAGATACGCAGTATTTT. This translates into CASQELAGTSDTQYF.

The genes are TRBV6-2 or TRBV6-3 and TRBJ2-3, with 14 bases lining up with TRBD2. The CDR3 contains 16 residues. V shed 7 bases and J 2 bases; nucleotides not matched to a gene: 5. The germline V gene encodes CDR1 MNHEY and CDR2 SVGEGT. CDR3 region: CASKGLAGVSTDTQYF. DNA of the CDR3: TGTGCCAGCAAGGGACTAGCGGGAGTTTCCACAGATACGCAGTATTTT.

This clonotype was seen a handful of times. The chain is built from TRBV7-2 and TRBJ1-5; 7 nucleotides match TRBD1. CDR1 is SGHTA and CDR2 is FQGNSA in the germline V gene. Unmatched junction bases numbered 8, after V lost 6 bases and J lost 9 bases. This CDR3 region has 13 residues. In nucleotides, the CDR3 is TGTGCCAGCAGAGATACAGGGGTAGGGCCCCAGCATTTT. Translation gives CASRDTGVGPQHF.

This chain links TRBV7-9 with TRBJ2-1, with 9 bases lining up with TRBD2. Germline CDR1 SEHNR, CDR2 FQNEAQ (reference sequence). V lost 3 bases to trimming and J lost 0 bases; unmatched junction nucleotides: 12. The CDR3 has 19 amino acids. CDR3 DNA sequence: TGTGCCAGCAGCTTGGGGGGGCTAGCGGGACGGAGCTCCTACAATGAGCAGTTCTTC. Its protein is CASSLGGLAGRSSYNEQFF.

This clonotype has a handful of counts. The V call is TRBV27, the J call TRBJ1-5, with D possibly TRBD1 on 5 matching bases. V gave up 5 bases and J gave up 7 bases, with 21 bases separating them. The CDR3 is 16 amino acids. Germline V gene sequence: CDR1 MNHEY, CDR2 SMNVEV (reference sequence). This CDR3 reads CASSDPPGRSGQPQHF. The DNA for the CDR3 is TGTGCCAGCAGTGATCCTCCAGGGAGGTCGGGGCAGCCCCAGCATTTT.

The chain joins TRBV30 to TRBJ2-6; D might be TRBD1 (6 bases). The germline gives CDR1 GTSNPN, CDR2 SVGIG (reference sequence). The CDR3 spans 16 residues. V was trimmed by 6 bases and J by 0 bases, leaving 15 bases between them. The CDR3 bases are TGTGCCTGCATACAGGGTACTTACTCTGGGGCCAACGTCCTGACTTTC. Translation: CACIQGTYSGANVLTF.